The entry that follows covers one T cell receptor beta chain sequence. This entry comes from a study of blood T cell repertoires in COVID-19. About the research overall: The origin of the acute and convalescent COVID-19 samples was the United States, Italy and Spain. T cells, B-cell-depleted T cells, or PBMCs supplied cDNA or gDNA.

In the authors' workflow: It was from reference gene primer amplification that nucleated cell counts were estimated. Data came from immunoSEQ multiplex PCR; TCRdb stores just in-frame clones and leaves some out. Clonal size and the V and J genes are those of that table, whereas D and trimming came from the DNA. The top ten clones hold around 14% of a sample with approximately 100,000 clones, about 90% of them seen once. Deletions cut 2 bases from V and 11 bases from J, with 18 bases between. CDR3 length equals 15 residues. Germline V gene lookup returns CDR1 MGHRA and CDR2 YSYEKL. The sequence was collected from a man aged 50-60 years with acute or convalescent COVID-19. The chain couples TRBV4-1 to TRBJ2-2; tentative D call: TRBD1 (5 bases). The material sequenced was peripheral blood. CDR3 loop: CASSQPSSSGKELFF. CDR3 nucleotides: TGCGCCAGCAGCCAACCCTCGAGCTCAGGGAAAGAGCTGTTTTTT.